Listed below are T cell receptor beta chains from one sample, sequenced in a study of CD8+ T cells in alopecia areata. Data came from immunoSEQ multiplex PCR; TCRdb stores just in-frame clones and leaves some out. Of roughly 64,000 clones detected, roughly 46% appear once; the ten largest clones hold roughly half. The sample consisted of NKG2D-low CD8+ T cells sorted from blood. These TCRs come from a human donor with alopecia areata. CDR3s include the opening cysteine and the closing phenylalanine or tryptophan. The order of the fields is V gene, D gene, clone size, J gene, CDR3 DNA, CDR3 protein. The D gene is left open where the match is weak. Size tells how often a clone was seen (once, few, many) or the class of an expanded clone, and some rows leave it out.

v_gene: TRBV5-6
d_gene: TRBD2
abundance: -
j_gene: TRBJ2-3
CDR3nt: TGTGCCAGCAGCTGGGGCGGGAGTGATACGCAGTATTTT
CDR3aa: CASSWGGSDTQYF

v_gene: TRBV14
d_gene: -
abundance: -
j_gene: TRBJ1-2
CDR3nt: TGTGCCAGCAGCCTAGGGAGGACCGGCCGTGACTATGGCTACACCTTC
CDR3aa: CASSLGRTGRDYGYTF

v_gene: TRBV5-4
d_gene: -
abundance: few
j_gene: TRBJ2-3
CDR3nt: TGTGCCAGCAGCGACACAGATACGCAGTATTTT
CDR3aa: CASSDTDTQYF

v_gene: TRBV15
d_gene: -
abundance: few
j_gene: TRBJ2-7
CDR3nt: TGTGCCACCAGCTTTGCCCCGAGTGTCGAGCAGTACTTC
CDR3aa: CATSFAPSVEQYF

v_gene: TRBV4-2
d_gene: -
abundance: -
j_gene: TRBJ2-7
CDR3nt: TGTGCCAGCAGCCCCCTGGCAGGGGCCATCCACGAGCAGTACTTC
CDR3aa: CASSPLAGAIHEQYF

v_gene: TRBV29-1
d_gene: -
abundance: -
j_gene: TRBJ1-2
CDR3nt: TGCAGCGTTGAGACGCGGGCTAACTATGGCTACACCTTC
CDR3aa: CSVETRANYGYTF

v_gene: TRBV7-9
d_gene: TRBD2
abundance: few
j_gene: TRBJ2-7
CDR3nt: TGTGCCAGCACCCCGGGGGGCTCCTACGAGCAGTACTTC
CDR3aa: CASTPGGSYEQYF

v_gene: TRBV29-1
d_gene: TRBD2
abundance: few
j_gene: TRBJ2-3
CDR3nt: TGCAGCGTTGATTTACTCCAGCGGGAGGGCCGGGAGGATACGCAGTATTTT
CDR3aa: CSVDLLQREGREDTQYF

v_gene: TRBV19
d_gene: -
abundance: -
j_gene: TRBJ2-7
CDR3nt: TGTGCCAGTAGTATCCCAGGGCTCGACGAGCAGTACTTC
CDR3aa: CASSIPGLDEQYF

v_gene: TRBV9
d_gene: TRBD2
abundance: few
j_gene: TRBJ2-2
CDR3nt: TGTGCCAGCAGCGTAGGGTGGACTAGCGGGAGGGCGTACACCGGGGAGCTGTTTTTT
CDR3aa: CASSVGWTSGRAYTGELFF

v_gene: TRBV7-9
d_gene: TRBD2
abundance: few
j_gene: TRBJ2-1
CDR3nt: TGTGCCAGCAGCTTAGTGGTAGCGGGAAAGTATGAGCAGTTCTTC
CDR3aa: CASSLVVAGKYEQFF

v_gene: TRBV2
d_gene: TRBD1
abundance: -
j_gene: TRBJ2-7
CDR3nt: TGTGCCAGCAGGGTAGGACAGGGGACCGCCTACGAGCAGTACTTC
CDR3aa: CASRVGQGTAYEQYF

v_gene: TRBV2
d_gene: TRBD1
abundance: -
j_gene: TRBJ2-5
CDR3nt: TGTGCCAGCAGTGATATTGGACAGGGGGCCCGGGAGACCCAGTACTTC
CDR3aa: CASSDIGQGARETQYF

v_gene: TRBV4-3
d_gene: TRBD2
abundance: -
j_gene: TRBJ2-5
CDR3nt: TGCGCCAGCAGCTCTCTAGCGGAAGAGACCCAGTACTTC
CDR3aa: CASSSLAEETQYF

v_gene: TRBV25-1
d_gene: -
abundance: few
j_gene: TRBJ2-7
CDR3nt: TGTGCCAGCAGTGAATGGGGGACACCCTACGAGCAGTACTTC
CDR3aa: CASSEWGTPYEQYF

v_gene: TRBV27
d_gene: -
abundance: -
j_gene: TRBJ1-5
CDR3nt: TGTGCCAGCAGTCCGCTGGGGAGCAATCAGCCCCAGCATTTT
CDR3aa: CASSPLGSNQPQHF

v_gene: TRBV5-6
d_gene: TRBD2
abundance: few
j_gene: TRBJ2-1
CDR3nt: TGTGCCAGCAGCTTGGCGGCAAGGACTAGCGGCAATGAGCAGTTCTTC
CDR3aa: CASSLAARTSGNEQFF

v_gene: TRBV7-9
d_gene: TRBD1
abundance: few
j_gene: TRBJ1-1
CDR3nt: TGTGCCAGCAGCTCGACAGGGGCGACTGAAGCTTTCTTT
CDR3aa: CASSSTGATEAFF

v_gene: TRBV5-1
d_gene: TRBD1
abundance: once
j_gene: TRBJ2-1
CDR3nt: TGCGCCAGCAGCTCTAAGAGGGGACAGGATGAGCAGTTCTTC
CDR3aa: CASSSKRGQDEQFF

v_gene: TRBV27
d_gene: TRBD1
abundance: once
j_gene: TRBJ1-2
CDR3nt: TGTGCCAGCACCCTGGACGAGACAGGGACGCATGGCTACACCTTC
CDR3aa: CASTLDETGTHGYTF

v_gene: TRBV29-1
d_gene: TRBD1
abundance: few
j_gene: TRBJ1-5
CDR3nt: TGCAGCGTTGTCGGGACAGGCTTAAATCAGCCCCAGCATTTT
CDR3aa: CSVVGTGLNQPQHF

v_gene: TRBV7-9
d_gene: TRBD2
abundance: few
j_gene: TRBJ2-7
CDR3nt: TGTGCCAGCAGCCTTCCTGGGGGGGGGAGGAACGAGCAGTACTTC
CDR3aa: CASSLPGGGRNEQYF

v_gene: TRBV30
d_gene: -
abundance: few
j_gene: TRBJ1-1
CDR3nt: TGTGCCTGGAGTGCGGACACTGAAGCTTTCTTT
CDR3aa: CAWSADTEAFF

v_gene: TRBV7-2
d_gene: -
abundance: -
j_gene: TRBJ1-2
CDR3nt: TGTGCCAGCAGCGTACCACAGATCACTAGCGTCTACACCTTC
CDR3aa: CASSVPQITSVYTF

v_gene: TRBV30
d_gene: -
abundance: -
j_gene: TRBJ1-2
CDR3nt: TGTGCCCGGATATCCAACTATGGCTACACCTTC
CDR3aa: CARISNYGYTF

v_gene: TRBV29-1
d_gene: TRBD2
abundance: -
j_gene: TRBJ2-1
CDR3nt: TGCAGCGTTGAAGGCTGGAGCGGGGGGCCCTACAATGAGCAGTTCTTC
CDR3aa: CSVEGWSGGPYNEQFF

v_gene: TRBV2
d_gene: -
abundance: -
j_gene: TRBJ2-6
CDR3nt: TGTGCCAGCAGTCCAAAAGAATCAGGGGGGGACTCTGGGGCCAACGTCCTGACTTTC
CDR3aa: CASSPKESGGDSGANVLTF

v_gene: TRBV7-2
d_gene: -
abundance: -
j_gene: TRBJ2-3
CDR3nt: TGTGCCAGCAGCCGACTAGACCAGATGTTAGCAGATACGCAGTATTTT
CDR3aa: CASSRLDQMLADTQYF